The 26 T cell receptor beta chains below were found in one sample sequenced in a study of T-cell reconstitution after alpha-beta-depleted transplantation in children (dated by TCRdb to the mid-2010s). Library construction relied on PCR. The sequencer listed for this sample is Illumina HiSeq 2500. TCR libraries were prepared with molecular barcoding, using unique molecular identifiers to normalize TCRbeta repertoire quantification. TCRdb reran the public reads through fastp at Q25 and MiXCR, keeping productive beta chains. Duplicate CDR3 protein sequences are folded into a single record with the most common DNA and genes. Present in this sample are 490,000 or so distinct CDR3 sequences, 12% of which were seen just once. The top ten constitute about 5.6% of the sample. The sequencing here drew on PBMCs from the stem cell graft donor, taken from the stem cell graft. Receptors were obtained from a human donor who donated a stem cell graft to a child with combined immunodeficiency.

This clonotype was detected only once. The chain couples TRBV18 to TRBJ2-5; 7 nucleotides line up with TRBD1. CDR1 KGHSH and CDR2 LQKENI come from the germline V gene. This CDR3 is built from 15 residues. V shed 1 base and J 1 base; nucleotides not matched to a gene: 3. The CDR3, as DNA: TGTGCCAGCTCACCACAGACAGGGTCCCAAGAGACCCAGTACTTC. Its translation is CASSPQTGSQETQYF.

The V gene is TRBV9, the J gene TRBJ2-3; TRBD2 matches at 7 bases. The CDR3 is 16 amino acids. CDR1 SGDLS and CDR2 YYNGEE come from the germline V gene. Trimming cost V 1 base and J 2 bases; bases outside gene matches: 7. CDR3 sequence (DNA): TGTGCCAGCAGCGTACAGCGGGGTCGCCTCACAGATACGCAGTATTTT. Its protein is CASSVQRGRLTDTQYF.

The chain uses TRBV7-9 and TRBJ2-2, with TRBD1 matching over 7 bases. Germline CDR1 SEHNR, CDR2 FQNEAQ (reference sequence). This CDR3 is built from 16 residues. Trimming cost V 5 bases and J 3 bases; bases outside gene matches: 9. The CDR3 sequence is CASSPEGADHTGELFF. As DNA, the CDR3 is TGTGCCAGCAGCCCAGAGGGGGCAGATCACACCGGGGAGCTGTTTTTT.

The rearrangement joins TRBV25-1 to TRBJ2-7; no clear D gene. In germline, CDR1 is MGHDK, CDR2 SYGVNS. The germline V and J ends were trimmed by 5 bases and 2 bases, with 16 bases remaining between them. The CDR3 is made up of 15 amino acids. CDR3 coding DNA: TGTGCCAGCAGTACCCCCCGTGGGGTAACCTACGAGCAGTACTTC. It translates to CASSTPRGVTYEQYF.

The chain uses TRBV7-6 and TRBJ1-5; tentative D call: TRBD1 (5 bases). The V gene's germline CDR1 is SGHVS and CDR2 FNYEAQ. The CDR3 covers 17 residues. The V gene lost 0 bases and the J gene lost 1 base, with 13 bases spanning the gap. The CDR3 spells CASSLAAAGPSNQPQHF. The DNA for the CDR3 is TGTGCCAGCAGCTTAGCGGCCGCAGGGCCCAGCAATCAGCCCCAGCATTTT. The full variable domain, with the rest looked up from reference TRBV7-6 and TRBJ1-5, is GAGVSQSPRYKVTKRGQDVALRCDPISGHVSLYWYRQALGQGPEFLTYFNYEAQQDKSGLPNDRFSAERPEGSISTLTIQRTEQRDSAMYRCASSLAAAGPSNQPQHFGDGTRLSIL.

The CDR3: CASSYSSSLVEQYF. The CDR3 DNA reads as TGTGCCAGCAGTTACTCGTCCTCTCTCGTCGAGCAGTACTTC. The rearrangement uses TRBV6-5 and TRBJ2-7; unclear D gene. From germline, CDR1 is MNHEY and CDR2 SVGAGI. Trimming shortened V by 0 bases and J by 6 bases, and 12 bases separated the two germline ends. The CDR3 is 14 residues long.

This clonotype was counted between two and nine times. The chain joins TRBV11-2 to TRBJ1-1; tentatively, D is TRBD1 (5 bases). This CDR3 region has 15 residues. V lost 5 bases and J 4 bases, leaving 17 bases between the germline ends. CDR1 and CDR2 from the germline V gene are SGHAT and FQNNGV. CDR3: CASSRNPRGGTEAFF. The CDR3 DNA follows: TGTGCCAGCAGCCGGAACCCAAGGGGTGGCACTGAAGCTTTCTTT.

In this sample, this clonotype turned up many times. The chain links TRBV10-3 to TRBJ2-7; D is undetermined. V shed 4 bases and J shed 4 bases, with 11 bases lying between them. Looked up from germline, CDR1 is ENHRY and CDR2 is SYGVKD. The CDR3 totals 13 residues. The CDR3 DNA follows: TGTGCCATCAGTGGCGGACCTCAATACGAGCAGTACTTC. Encoded protein: CAISGGPQYEQYF.

V usage is TRBV18 and J usage is TRBJ2-1, with TRBD2 matching 11 bases. CDR1 is KGHSH and CDR2 is LQKENI in the germline V gene. After removal of 6 bases from V and 5 bases from J, the junction contained 9 bases not matched to a gene. This CDR3 spans 16 amino acids. The CDR3 loop is CASSSFTSGGDNEQFF. CDR3 nucleotides: TGTGCCAGCTCTTCGTTCACTAGCGGGGGAGACAATGAGCAGTTCTTC.

The rearrangement uses TRBV27 and TRBJ2-3; D ambiguous. The CDR3 totals 13 residues. V lost 3 bases to trimming and J lost 2 bases, with 6 bases between them. The germline gives CDR1 MNHEY, CDR2 SMNVEV (reference sequence). CDR3 in amino acids: CASSFWDTDTQYF. In nucleotides, the CDR3 is TGTGCCAGCAGTTTTTGGGACACAGATACGCAGTATTTT.

This clonotype was counted a few times. This rearrangement joins TRBV25-1 to TRBJ2-7, with 11 bases matching TRBD1. This CDR3 is built from 15 residues. Germline trimming cut 5 bases from V and 5 bases from J; bases unmatched to any gene: 8. CDR1 is MGHDK, CDR2 SYGVNS, per germline. The CDR3 DNA reads as TGTGCCAGCAGTCCCCGGACAGGGGGCTGGGACGAGCAGTACTTC. Residues: CASSPRTGGWDEQYF.

This clonotype was found many times. Here the CDR3 DNA reads TGTGCCAGCAGTTTTACCCAAAAAAACATTCAGTACTTC. The encoded protein is CASSFTQKNIQYF. This chain links TRBV12-3 or TRBV12-4 with TRBJ2-4; D uncertain. This CDR3 is built from 13 residues. V was clipped by 3 bases and J by 4 bases, with 7 bases between them.

This rearrangement joins TRBV12-3 or TRBV12-4 to TRBJ2-3; tentative D call: TRBD1 (5 bases). V lost 2 bases, J lost 9 bases, and 15 bases lay in between. This CDR3 has 14 residues. The CDR3 here is CASSLWPRVITQYF. CDR3 DNA sequence: TGTGCCAGCAGTTTATGGCCCAGGGTTATCACGCAGTATTTT.

This clonotype was seen repeatedly, ten times or more. The DNA of the CDR3 is TGTGCCAGCAGGCCCCCCTTTACGTTAGATACGCAGTATTTT. Protein: CASRPPFTLDTQYF. This rearrangement joins TRBV6-5 to TRBJ2-3; D remains ambiguous. Germline-derived CDR1 and CDR2 are MNHEY and SVGAGI. The length of the CDR3 is 14 residues. The germline V and J ends were trimmed by 6 bases and 5 bases, with 15 bases remaining between them.

This clonotype was counted a few times. This sequence joins TRBV7-2 and TRBJ2-3, with D perhaps assigned TRBD1 or TRBD2 (7 bases each). The CDR3 sequence is 16 residues long. Trimming removed 5 bases at V and 6 bases at J, with 21 bases between. Per the germline V gene, CDR1 is SGHTA and CDR2 is FQGNSA. This CDR3 is CASSPGRGRPRDTQYF. CDR3 bases: TGTGCCAGCAGCCCAGGGAGGGGGCGGCCCAGGGATACGCAGTATTTT.

This clonotype was recorded a few times. The V call is TRBV12-3 or TRBV12-4, the J call TRBJ2-7, with TRBD2 identical over 7 bases. The CDR3 has 14 residues. The V segment lost 3 bases and the J segment 2 bases; nucleotides outside the gene matches: 4. The CDR3 reads CASSLWRETYEQYF. The CDR3 DNA is TGTGCCAGCAGTTTGTGGCGGGAGACCTACGAGCAGTACTTC.

This clonotype was seen a few times. The chain uses TRBV2 and TRBJ2-2; 9 bases line up with TRBD1. The CDR3 runs 16 residues. CDR1 is SNHLY and CDR2 is FYNNEI in the germline V gene. The junction had 8 bases not matched to a gene; V was cut back by 3 bases and J by 6 bases. The CDR3 loop reads CASSDPGQGVAGELFF. In DNA, the CDR3 is TGTGCCAGCAGTGACCCGGGACAGGGTGTTGCCGGGGAGCTGTTTTTT.

This clonotype was picked up a small number of times. This sequence joins TRBV7-9 and TRBJ1-1; a weak D match, TRBD1 (5 bases). The germline CDR1 and CDR2 sequences are SEHNR and FQNEAQ (reference sequence). V lost 3 bases and J lost 7, with 6 bases in between. This CDR3 region has 11 residues. The CDR3 region has the DNA TGTGCCAGCAGCTTCGACAGTGAAGCTTTCTTT. This gives the protein CASSFDSEAFF.

This clonotype has more than one count but fewer than ten. This sequence joins TRBV20-1 and TRBJ1-1, with D possibly TRBD1 on 5 matching bases. The CDR3 totals 13 residues. Looked up from germline, CDR1 is DFQATT and CDR2 is SNEGSKA (reference sequence). In DNA form, the CDR3 reads TGCAGGCCGCCCGGGGGGGTTAGCACTGAAGCTTTCTTT. The encoded protein is CRPPGGVSTEAFF.

The chain uses TRBV20-1 and TRBJ2-7; D gene unclear. Deletions cut 6 bases from V and 0 bases from J, with 15 bases between. This CDR3 contains 14 residues. The germline V gene has CDR1 DFQATT and CDR2 SNEGSKA (reference sequence). The CDR3 DNA is TGCAGTGCGCTACTTAGGAGTACCTCCTACGAGCAGTACTTC. This translates into CSALLRSTSYEQYF.

This clonotype was seen at least ten times. The chain links TRBV12-3 or TRBV12-4 to TRBJ2-5, with TRBD1 as a possible D gene (6 bases). This CDR3 has 12 residues. With 4 bases removed from V and 3 bases from J, the gap between germline ends came to 6 bases. For the CDR3, the DNA is TGTGCCAGCAGTTCAGGGGAAGAGACCCAGTACTTC. This translates into CASSSGEETQYF.

This clonotype was picked up a small number of times. The gene calls are TRBV6-2 or TRBV6-3 and TRBJ1-1; D is uncertain. Germline CDR1 is MNHEY and CDR2 is SVGEGT. Trimming took off 3 bases at V and 3 bases at J, with 11 bases between the two ends. This CDR3 has 14 amino acids. CDR3 DNA: TGTGCCAGCAGTTATGTATCGGGGTACACTGAAGCTTTCTTT. It is translated as CASSYVSGYTEAFF.

This rearrangement joins TRBV12-3 or TRBV12-4 to TRBJ1-2; 8 bases are a match to TRBD1. V gave up 6 bases and J gave up 1 base; unmatched junction bases: 7. This CDR3 is 15 amino acids long. CDR3 loop: CASSGQGLVNYGYTF. The CDR3 DNA reads TGTGCCAGCAGCGGACAGGGCCTGGTTAACTATGGCTACACCTTC.

The V gene is TRBV27, the J gene TRBJ2-2; TRBD1 agrees at 7 bases. The CDR3 has 17 amino acids. The V and J ends lost 3 bases and 2 bases, in that order; junction bases with no gene match: 9. Germline assignment: CDR1 MNHEY and CDR2 SMNVEV (reference sequence). Written as DNA, the CDR3 is TGTGCCAGCAGTTTCTCAAACAGGGGCCTCAACACCGGGGAGCTGTTTTTT. Its translation is CASSFSNRGLNTGELFF.

V is TRBV5-1 and J is TRBJ2-7; D possibly corresponds to TRBD2 (7 bases). Germline CDR1 and CDR2: SGHRS and YFSETQ. Trimming removed 0 bases from V and 2 bases from J, with 15 bases in between. This CDR3 has 16 residues. The chain's CDR3 is CASSLGGGGATYEQYF. CDR3 nucleotide sequence: TGCGCCAGCAGCTTGGGAGGCGGGGGCGCAACCTACGAGCAGTACTTC.

In its sample, this clonotype was seen a few times. This rearrangement joins TRBV20-1 to TRBJ2-1; D remains unclear. The V gene lost 0 bases and the J gene lost 3 bases, with 12 bases spanning the gap. The V gene's germline CDR1 is DFQATT and CDR2 SNEGSKA (reference sequence). This CDR3 is built from 15 residues. The CDR3 DNA is TGCAGTGCTAGAGACGGTGAGGTGGGCTACAATGAGCAGTTCTTC. Translating gives CSARDGEVGYNEQFF.